This T cell receptor beta chain was observed in a study of blood T cell repertoires in COVID-19. In the source study's methods: The assay estimated nucleated cells by amplifying reference gene primers. The method was immunoSEQ multiplex PCR; TCRdb's version includes in-frame clones alone and lacks a portion of them. V, J and clone size derive from that table, while D and trimming were established from the DNA sequence. Of approximately 330,000 clones listed, roughly 89% are singletons. With V trimmed by 6 bases and J by 2 bases, 3 bases remained unmatched. Germline loops: CDR1 MGHDK, CDR2 SYGVNS. This CDR3 contains 13 residues. Seattle enrolled patients during active infection and tracked them longitudinally.

The TCR was taken from a man younger than 40 with COVID-19, enrolled during active disease. The source material was peripheral blood. The chain couples TRBV25-1 to TRBJ1-2; 7 positions agree with TRBD1. The CDR3 sequence: CASREQGNYGYTF. The CDR3, as DNA: TGTGCCAGCAGAGAACAGGGGAACTATGGCTACACCTTC.